This T cell receptor beta chain was identified in a study of cytomegalovirus exposure and HLA in healthy donors. General study findings and limits: Being productive about 90% or about 30% of the time was typical of most TCR beta V segments in an earlier analysis. A later analysis linked a missense variant in DCLRE1C to the trimming of TCR beta V and J genes.

Primers for the PCR totalled 60 Vbeta and 13 Jbeta. The data were produced by immunoSEQ multiplex PCR, yet TCRdb's version contains in-frame clones alone and is incomplete. The sample has around 140,000 clones, roughly three quarters seen once. As for this clone: Its antigen is unidentified.

CDR1 is LNHDA, CDR2 SQIVND, per germline (reference sequence). Trimming shortened V by 3 bases and J by 5 bases, and 16 bases separated the two germline ends. The CDR3 length is 15 residues. Source material: PBMCs. The receptor was isolated from a woman between 40 and 50 years old in good health and CMV-seronegative. The chain couples TRBV19 to TRBJ1-2, with D perhaps matching TRBD1 (6 bases). The CDR3 reads CASSMAGGSNYGYTF. The CDR3 DNA sequence: TGTGCCAGTAGTATGGCGGGGGGCTCGAATTATGGCTACACCTTC.